This T cell receptor beta chain was identified in a study of T cell responses to AZD1222 COVID-19 vaccine. Study-level findings and limits: Unmutated variant regions are reportedly the target of nearly half of TCRs that are spike-specific. Spike was spanned by vaccine-associated CD4 TCRs, which were dominant at 160-218 and 743-854. Spike-specific TCR breadth rose after two AZD1222 doses, and depth rose as well. Baseline antibody screening turned up just six seropositive AZD1222 recipients.

Assay used: immunoSEQ multiplex PCR; TCRdb lists only in-frame clones, some missing. In the table there are 60,000 to 80,000 clones, over 85% of which are singletons. The germline V and J ends were trimmed by 1 base and 10 bases, with 9 bases remaining between them. Germline assignment: CDR1 SGHTS and CDR2 YDEGEE. The CDR3 has 12 residues. Concerning this clone itself: What it binds is unknown.

The receptor was derived from an adult in good health. The starting material was peripheral blood, obtained on day 0 of AZD1222 vaccination. The chain recombines TRBV5-8 with TRBJ2-1; D unresolved. The CDR3: CASSLWRAEQFF. The CDR3 DNA reads as TGTGCCAGCAGCTTGTGGCGCGCGGAGCAGTTCTTC.